The entry that follows covers one T cell receptor beta chain sequence. The antigen is unknown. These data come from a study of OX40 agonist ivuxolimab in advanced cancers. Profiled with immunoSEQ multiplex PCR; TCRdb holds only in-frame clones, not every one. The table includes some 100,000 clones, roughly 94% detected once. Findings of the study overall: The study observed clonal expansion of CD4+ and CD8+ blood T cells by week 6 at 0.1 to 3.0 mg/kg.

The sequence derives from an adult with an advanced solid tumor such as melanoma, head and neck, liver or kidney cancer. The sequencing used CD4+ or CD8+ T cells sorted from blood, collected in a trial of the OX40 agonist ivuxolimab.

The CDR3 DNA follows: TGTGCCAGCAGCTTAGGAGCTGGGGGGCAAGAGACCCAGTACTTC. Protein sequence: CASSLGAGGQETQYF. The chain carries TRBV11-2 and TRBJ2-5; tentatively, D is TRBD2 (6 bases). Germline V gene data show CDR1 as SGHAT and CDR2 as FQNNGV. V lost 1 base and J lost 2, with 11 bases in between. This CDR3 spans 15 amino acids.